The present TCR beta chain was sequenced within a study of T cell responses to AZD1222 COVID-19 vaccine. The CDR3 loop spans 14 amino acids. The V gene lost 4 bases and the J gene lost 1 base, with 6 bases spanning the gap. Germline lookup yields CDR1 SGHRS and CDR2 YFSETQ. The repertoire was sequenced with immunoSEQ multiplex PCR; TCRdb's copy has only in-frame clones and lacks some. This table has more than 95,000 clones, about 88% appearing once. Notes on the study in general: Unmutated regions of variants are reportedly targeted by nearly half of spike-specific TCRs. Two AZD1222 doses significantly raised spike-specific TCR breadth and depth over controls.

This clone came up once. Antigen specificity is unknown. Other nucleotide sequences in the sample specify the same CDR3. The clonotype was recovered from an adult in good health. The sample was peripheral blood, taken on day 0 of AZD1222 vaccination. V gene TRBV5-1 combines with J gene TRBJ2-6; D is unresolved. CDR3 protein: CASSLGSGANVLTF. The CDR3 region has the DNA TGCGCCAGCAGCCTAGGATCTGGGGCCAACGTCCTGACTTTC.